This T cell receptor (beta chain) was identified during a study of blood T cell repertoires in COVID-19. Overall study context: PBMCs, B-cell-depleted T cells, or T cells provided the cDNA or gDNA that made up the material.

The repertoire was sequenced with immunoSEQ multiplex PCR; TCRdb's copy has only in-frame clones and lacks some. The sample shows over 150,000 clones, approximately 81% of them seen only once. The CDR3 is made up of 15 amino acids. The junction had 5 bases not matched to a gene; V was cut back by 3 bases and J by 4 bases. In germline, CDR1 is LNHDA, CDR2 SQIVND (reference sequence). The clonotype comes from a man aged 18 to 29 with active or convalescent COVID-19. The sample taken for sequencing was peripheral blood. V and J are TRBV19 and TRBJ2-5, with 10 bases matching TRBD1. The CDR3 loop is CASSIRDRGRETQYF. In DNA form, the CDR3 reads TGTGCCAGTAGTATTCGAGACAGGGGGCGAGAGACCCAGTACTTC. The full variable domain, in which reference TRBV19 and TRBJ2-5 provide the parts outside the CDR3, is DGGITQSPKYLFRKEGQNVTLSCEQNLNHDAMYWYRQDPGQGLRLIYYSQIVNDFQKGDIAEGYSVSREKKESFPLTVTSAQKNPTAFYLCASSIRDRGRETQYFGPGTRLLVL.